One T cell receptor (beta chain) is described in this entry. Profiled with immunoSEQ multiplex PCR; TCRdb holds only in-frame clones, not every one. The table lists under 400,000 clones, 70% to 90% of them singletons, with around 1.9% in the top ten. These data are taken from a study of blood T cell repertoires in COVID-19. Assignment of participants to cohorts was predicated upon participant-reported clinical history. The CDR3 extends over 15 amino acids. Germline V gene lookup returns CDR1 SGHRS and CDR2 YFSETQ. V lost 3 bases and J lost 4, with 15 bases in between. This clonotype was obtained from a man aged 35-49 years in a cohort exposed to, infected with or recovered from COVID-19 (not recorded which). The V call is TRBV5-1, the J call TRBJ2-3, with a weak D call TRBD1 (5 bases). The sample comprised PBMCs or T cells enriched from blood (not recorded which). The CDR3 nucleotides read TGCGCCAGCAGCTATCAGGGTCCGTTCCCAGATACGCAGTATTTT. This translates into CASSYQGPFPDTQYF.